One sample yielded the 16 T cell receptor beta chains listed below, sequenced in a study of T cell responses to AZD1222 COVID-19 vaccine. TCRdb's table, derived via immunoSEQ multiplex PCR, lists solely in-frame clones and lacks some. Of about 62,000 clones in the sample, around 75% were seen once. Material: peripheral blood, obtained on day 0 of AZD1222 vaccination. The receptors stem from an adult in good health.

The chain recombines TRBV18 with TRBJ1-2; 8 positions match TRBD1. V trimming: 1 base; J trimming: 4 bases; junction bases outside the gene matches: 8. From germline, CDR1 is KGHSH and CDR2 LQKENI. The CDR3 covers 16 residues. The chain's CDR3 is CASSPQRGQVVYGYTF. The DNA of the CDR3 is TGTGCCAGCTCACCACAAAGGGGACAGGTGGTCTATGGCTACACCTTC. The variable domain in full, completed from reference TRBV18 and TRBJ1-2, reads NAGVMQNPRHLVRRRGQEARLRCSPMKGHSHVYWYRQLPEEGLKFMVYLQKENIIDESGMPKERFSAEFPKEGPSILRIQQVVRGDSAAYFCASSPQRGQVVYGYTFGSGTRLTVV.

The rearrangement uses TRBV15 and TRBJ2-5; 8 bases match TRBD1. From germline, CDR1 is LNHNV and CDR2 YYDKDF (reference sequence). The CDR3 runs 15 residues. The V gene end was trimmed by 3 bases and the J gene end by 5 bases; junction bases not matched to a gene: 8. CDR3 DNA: TGTGCCACCAGCAGGGGGCAGGGGGCCGGGGAGACCCAGTACTTC. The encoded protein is CATSRGQGAGETQYF. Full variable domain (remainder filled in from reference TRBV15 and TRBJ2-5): DAMVIQNPRYQVTQFGKPVTLSCSQTLNHNVMYWYQQKSSQAPKLLFHYYDKDFNNEADTPDNFQSRRPNTSFCFLDIRSPGLGDTAMYLCATSRGQGAGETQYFGPGTRLLVL.

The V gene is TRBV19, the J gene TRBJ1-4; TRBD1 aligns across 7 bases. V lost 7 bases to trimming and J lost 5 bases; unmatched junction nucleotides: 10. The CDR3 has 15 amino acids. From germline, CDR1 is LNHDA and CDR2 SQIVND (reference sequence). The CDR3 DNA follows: TGTGCCAGTACCAAGGCCCAGGGGGGAAATGAAAAACTGTTTTTT. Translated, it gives CASTKAQGGNEKLFF.

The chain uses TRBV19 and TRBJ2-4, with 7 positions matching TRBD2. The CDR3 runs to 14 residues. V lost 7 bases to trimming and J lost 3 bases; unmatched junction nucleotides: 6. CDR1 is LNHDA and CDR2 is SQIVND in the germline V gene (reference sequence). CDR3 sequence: CASISPGGKNIQYF. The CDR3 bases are TGTGCCAGTATTTCCCCGGGAGGCAAAAACATTCAGTACTTC.

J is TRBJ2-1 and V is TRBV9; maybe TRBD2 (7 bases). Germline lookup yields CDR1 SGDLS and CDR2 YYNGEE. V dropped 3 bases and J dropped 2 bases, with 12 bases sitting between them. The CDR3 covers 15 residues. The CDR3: CASSAGGGTYNEQFF. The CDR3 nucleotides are TGTGCCAGCAGCGCGGGGGGCGGTACCTACAATGAGCAGTTCTTC.

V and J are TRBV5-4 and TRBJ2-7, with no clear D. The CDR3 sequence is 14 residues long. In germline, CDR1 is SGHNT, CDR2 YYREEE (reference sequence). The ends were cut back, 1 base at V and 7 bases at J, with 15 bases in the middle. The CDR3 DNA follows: TGTGCCAGCAGCTTGTTCGGTGTTGGCGGAGAGCAGTACTTC. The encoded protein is CASSLFGVGGEQYF.

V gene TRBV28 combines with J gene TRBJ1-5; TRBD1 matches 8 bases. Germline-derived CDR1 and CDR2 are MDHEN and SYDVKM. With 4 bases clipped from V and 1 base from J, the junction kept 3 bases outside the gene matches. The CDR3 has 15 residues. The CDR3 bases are TGTGCCAGCAGTTCTACAGGGGGAAGCAATCAGCCCCAGCATTTT. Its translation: CASSSTGGSNQPQHF.

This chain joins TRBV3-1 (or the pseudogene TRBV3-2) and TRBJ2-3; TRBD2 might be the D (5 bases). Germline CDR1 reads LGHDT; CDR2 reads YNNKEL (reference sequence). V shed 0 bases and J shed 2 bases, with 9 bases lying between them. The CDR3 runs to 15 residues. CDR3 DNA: TGTGCCAGCAGCCAAGAGGCGGGCTACACAGATACGCAGTATTTT. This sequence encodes CASSQEAGYTDTQYF.

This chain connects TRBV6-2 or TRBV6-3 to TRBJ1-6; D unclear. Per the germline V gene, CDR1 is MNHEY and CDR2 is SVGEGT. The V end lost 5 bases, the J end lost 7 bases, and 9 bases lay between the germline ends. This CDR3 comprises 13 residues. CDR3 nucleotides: TGTGCCAGCAGTACAGCGTCCAATTCACCCCTCCACTTT. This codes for CASSTASNSPLHF.

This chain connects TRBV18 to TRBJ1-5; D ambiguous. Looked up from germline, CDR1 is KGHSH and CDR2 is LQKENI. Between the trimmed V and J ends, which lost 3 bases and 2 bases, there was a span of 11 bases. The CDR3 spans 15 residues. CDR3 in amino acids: CASSPAGSGNQPQHF. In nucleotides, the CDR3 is TGTGCCAGCTCACCGGCGGGCAGCGGCAATCAGCCCCAGCATTTT.

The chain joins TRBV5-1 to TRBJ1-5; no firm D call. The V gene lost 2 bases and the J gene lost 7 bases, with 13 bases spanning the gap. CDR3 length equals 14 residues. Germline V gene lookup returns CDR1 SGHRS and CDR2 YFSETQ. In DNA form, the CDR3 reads TGCGCCAGCAGCTTTCGGACGGGCGGGCAGCCCCAGCATTTT. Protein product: CASSFRTGGQPQHF.

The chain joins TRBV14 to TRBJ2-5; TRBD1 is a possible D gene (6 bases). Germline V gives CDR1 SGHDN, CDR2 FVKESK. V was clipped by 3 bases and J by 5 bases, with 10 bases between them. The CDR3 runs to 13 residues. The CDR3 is CASSHNRGETQYF. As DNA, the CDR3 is TGTGCCAGCAGCCACAATAGGGGGGAGACCCAGTACTTC.

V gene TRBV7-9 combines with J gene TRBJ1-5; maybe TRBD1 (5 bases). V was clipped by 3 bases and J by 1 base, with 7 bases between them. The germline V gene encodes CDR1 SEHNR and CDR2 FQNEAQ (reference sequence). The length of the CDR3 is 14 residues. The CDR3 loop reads CASSFWDSNQPQHF. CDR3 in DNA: TGTGCCAGCAGCTTTTGGGACAGCAATCAGCCCCAGCATTTT.

As DNA, the CDR3 is TGTGCCAGCAGTTTGCAAGAGACCCAGTACTTC. This sequence encodes CASSLQETQYF. This chain uses TRBV12-3 or TRBV12-4 with TRBJ2-5; D unclear. The CDR3 spans 11 residues. V lost 3 bases and J lost 2, with 1 base in between.

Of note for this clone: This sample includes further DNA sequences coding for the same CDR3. This CDR3 is CASSLRPNQPQHF. CDR3 DNA sequence: TGTGCCAGCAGTTTGAGGCCCAATCAGCCCCAGCATTTT. The rearrangement uses TRBV12-3 or TRBV12-4 and TRBJ1-5; D unresolved. V gave up 3 bases and J gave up 3 bases, with 6 bases separating them. This CDR3 region has 13 residues.

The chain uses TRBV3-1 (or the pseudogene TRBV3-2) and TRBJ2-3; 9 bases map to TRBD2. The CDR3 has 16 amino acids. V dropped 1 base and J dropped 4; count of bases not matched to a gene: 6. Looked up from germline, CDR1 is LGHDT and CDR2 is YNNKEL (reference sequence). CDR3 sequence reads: CASSQARGLASDTQYF. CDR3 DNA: TGTGCCAGCAGCCAAGCCCGGGGACTAGCATCAGATACGCAGTATTTT.